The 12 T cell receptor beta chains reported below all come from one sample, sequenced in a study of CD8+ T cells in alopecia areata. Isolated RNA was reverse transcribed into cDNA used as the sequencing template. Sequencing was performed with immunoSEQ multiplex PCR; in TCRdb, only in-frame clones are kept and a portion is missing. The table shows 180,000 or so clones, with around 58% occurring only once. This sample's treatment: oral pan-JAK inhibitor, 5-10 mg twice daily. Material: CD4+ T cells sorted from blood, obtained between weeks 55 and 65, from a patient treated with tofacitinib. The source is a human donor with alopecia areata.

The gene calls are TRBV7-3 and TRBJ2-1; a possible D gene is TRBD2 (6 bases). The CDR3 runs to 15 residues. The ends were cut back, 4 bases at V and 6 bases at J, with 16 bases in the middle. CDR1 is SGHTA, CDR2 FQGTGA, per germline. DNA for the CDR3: TGTGCCAGCAGCTCAATCCCCGGGAGCCTCAATGAGCAGTTCTTC. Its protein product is CASSSIPGSLNEQFF.

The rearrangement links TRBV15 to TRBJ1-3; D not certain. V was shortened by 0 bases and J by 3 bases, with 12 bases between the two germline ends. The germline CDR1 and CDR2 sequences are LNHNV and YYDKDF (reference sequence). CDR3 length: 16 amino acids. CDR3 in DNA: TGTGCCACCAGCAGAGATAGTGGTTTTCGTGGAAACACCATATATTTT. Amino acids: CATSRDSGFRGNTIYF.

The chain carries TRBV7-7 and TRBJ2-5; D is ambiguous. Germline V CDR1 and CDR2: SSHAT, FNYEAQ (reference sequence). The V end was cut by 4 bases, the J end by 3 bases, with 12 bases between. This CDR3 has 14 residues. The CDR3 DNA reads TGTGCCAGCAGCTCTCGGGCCCGCGAAGAGACCCAGTACTTC. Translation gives CASSSRAREETQYF.

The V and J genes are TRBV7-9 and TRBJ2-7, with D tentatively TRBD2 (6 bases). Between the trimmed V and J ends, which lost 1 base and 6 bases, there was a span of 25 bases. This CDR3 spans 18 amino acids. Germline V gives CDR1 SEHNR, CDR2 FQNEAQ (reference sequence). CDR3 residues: CASSLGRRALTPTGEQYF. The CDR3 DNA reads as TGTGCCAGCAGCTTAGGCAGGAGGGCCCTTACCCCCACCGGCGAGCAGTACTTC.

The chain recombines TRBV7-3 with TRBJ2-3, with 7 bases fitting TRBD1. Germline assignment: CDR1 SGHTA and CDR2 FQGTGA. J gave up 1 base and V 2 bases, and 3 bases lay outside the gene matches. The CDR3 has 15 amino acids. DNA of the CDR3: TGTGCCAGCAGCTTAGGTGGGACAGGCACAGATACGCAGTATTTT. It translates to CASSLGGTGTDTQYF.

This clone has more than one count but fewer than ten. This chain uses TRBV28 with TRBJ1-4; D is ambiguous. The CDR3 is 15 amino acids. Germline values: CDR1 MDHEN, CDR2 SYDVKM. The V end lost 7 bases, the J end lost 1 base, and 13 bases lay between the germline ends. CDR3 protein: CASTPALGTNEKLFF. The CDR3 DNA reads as TGTGCCAGCACCCCAGCCCTGGGAACTAATGAAAAACTGTTTTTT.

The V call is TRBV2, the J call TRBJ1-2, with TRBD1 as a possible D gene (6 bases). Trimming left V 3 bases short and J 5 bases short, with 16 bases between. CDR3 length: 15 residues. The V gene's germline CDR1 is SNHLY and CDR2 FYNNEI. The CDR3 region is CASSEKGTIGYGYTF. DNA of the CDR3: TGTGCCAGCAGTGAGAAAGGGACAATAGGGTATGGCTACACCTTC.

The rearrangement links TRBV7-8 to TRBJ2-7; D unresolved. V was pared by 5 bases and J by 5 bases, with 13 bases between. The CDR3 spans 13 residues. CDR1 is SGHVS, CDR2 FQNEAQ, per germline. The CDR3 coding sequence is TGTGCCAGCAGCCGGGTCGCACGGCACGAGCAGTACTTC. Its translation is CASSRVARHEQYF.

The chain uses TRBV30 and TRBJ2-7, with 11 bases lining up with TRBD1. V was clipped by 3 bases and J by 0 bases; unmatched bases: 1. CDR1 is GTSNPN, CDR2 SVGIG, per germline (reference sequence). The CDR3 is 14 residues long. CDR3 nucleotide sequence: TGTGCCTGGAGGGGACAGGGGGGCTCCTACGAGCAGTACTTC. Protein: CAWRGQGGSYEQYF.

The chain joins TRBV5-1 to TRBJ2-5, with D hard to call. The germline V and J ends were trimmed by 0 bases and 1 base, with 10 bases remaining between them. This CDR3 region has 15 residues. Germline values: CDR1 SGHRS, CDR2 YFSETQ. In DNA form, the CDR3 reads TGCGCCAGCAGCTTGGCTACGGCGTTCCAAGAGACCCAGTACTTC. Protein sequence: CASSLATAFQETQYF.

CDR3 sequence: CASRVRWSQETQYF. The CDR3 nucleotides are TGTGCCAGCAGAGTCCGTTGGAGTCAAGAGACCCAGTACTTC. The chain carries TRBV2 and TRBJ2-5; no clear D. Germline values: CDR1 SNHLY, CDR2 FYNNEI. The ends were cut back, 6 bases at V and 2 bases at J, with 13 bases in the middle. The CDR3 covers 14 residues.

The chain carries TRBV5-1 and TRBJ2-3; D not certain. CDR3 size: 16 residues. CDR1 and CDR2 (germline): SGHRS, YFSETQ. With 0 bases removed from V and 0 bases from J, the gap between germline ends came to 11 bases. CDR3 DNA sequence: TGCGCCAGCAGCTTGGTGGTCCGACCAAGCACAGATACGCAGTATTTT. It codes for CASSLVVRPSTDTQYF.